The T cell receptor beta chain described here comes from a study of cytomegalovirus exposure and HLA in healthy donors. Note on this clone: Its specificity is not known.

Germline assignment: CDR1 SEHNR and CDR2 FQNEAQ (reference sequence). V dropped 5 bases and J dropped 6; count of bases not matched to a gene: 7. CDR3 size: 14 residues. General study findings and limits: Later genetic work tied a missense DCLRE1C variant to beta-chain V and J trimming. According to the study, around 150 TCR beta chains were cytomegalovirus-associated. Owing to their indistinguishability, certain V segments, notably TRBV6-2 and TRBV6-3, were excluded.

Use of 60 Vbeta and 13 Jbeta primers characterized the PCR. Clones were read by immunoSEQ multiplex PCR, and TCRdb kept only the in-frame ones, dropping some. The sample holds 95,000 to 130,000 clones, 60% to 85% seen once. Sequenced sample: PBMCs. This receptor was taken from a woman between 18 and 30 years old in good health and CMV-seronegative. The chain links TRBV7-9 to TRBJ1-2, with 9 bases lining up with TRBD1. As DNA, the CDR3 is TGTGCCAGCAGCGCCGGACAGGGGCGGCATGGCTACACCTTC. Its translation is CASSAGQGRHGYTF.